These 2 T cell receptor beta chains were sequenced from one sample in a study of blood T cells in healthy people across ages. Together with a sample-barcoded 5' primer, a J-beta primer mix was included in a second PCR lasting roughly 7 to 11 cycles. TCRdb reprocessed the 5' RACE reads with MiXCR, giving one entry per CDR3 protein. The repertoire holds 1.5 million to 2 million distinct CDR3 sequences, with roughly two fifths as singletons. The sequencing sample was made of blood. The receptors here all came from a human donor in good health.

In its sample, this clonotype was seen a few times. The J gene is TRBJ2-2, the V gene TRBV6-5; no reliable D call. The V and J ends lost 7 bases and 4 bases respectively, with 10 bases between them. The CDR3 is made up of 13 amino acids. The germline V gene encodes CDR1 MNHEY and CDR2 SVGAGI. CDR3 bases: TGTGCCAGCACCTGGGGTGGCACCGGGGAGCTGTTTTTT. This gives the protein CASTWGGTGELFF.

This rearrangement joins TRBV12-3 or TRBV12-4 to TRBJ2-1; 15 bases are shared with TRBD2. The CDR3 extends over 15 amino acids. With 7 bases clipped from V and 7 bases from J, the junction kept 5 bases outside the gene matches. DNA for the CDR3: TGTGCCAGCACCCCTGGACTAGCGGGGGGGAATGAGCAGTTCTTC. Translation gives CASTPGLAGGNEQFF.